The sequence of this T cell receptor (beta chain) was determined in a study of vaccination effects on CD4 cells after COVID-19. TCRdb keeps only in-frame clones here, not all; method: immunoSEQ multiplex PCR. The sample consists of just under 75,000 clones, under 85% of them appearing once. Before any sequencing was done, the ViraFEST assay used viral peptide pools to expand antigen-specific CD4+ T cells. The culture ran for 9 to 11 days, and then CD4+ T cells were isolated. All vaccine recipients tested negative for nucleocapsid antibodies and had never contracted SARS-CoV-2 infection. Half the medium was replaced with IL-2 medium on days 3 and 7. About this clone itself: Its antigen remains unidentified.

The ends lost 6 bases at V and 1 base at J; junction bases unmatched: 5. The CDR3 consists of 14 residues. Germline-derived CDR1 and CDR2 are LNHDA and SQIVND (reference sequence). Overall study results and limits: Marked clonal contraction was seen late after vaccination (in both infection- and vaccine-induced clones). Convalescent patients were few in the study, and early post-infection timepoints were absent.

Sample: CD4+ T cells from PBMCs cultured with HCoV-NL63 spike peptides, taken before COVID-19 vaccination. The J gene is TRBJ1-1, the V gene TRBV19, with 7 bases identical to TRBD1. The clonotype originates from a human donor who received a COVID-19 vaccine. The CDR3 spells CASRDGQENTEAFF. CDR3 nucleotide sequence: TGTGCCAGTAGGGACGGACAGGAGAACACTGAAGCTTTCTTT.